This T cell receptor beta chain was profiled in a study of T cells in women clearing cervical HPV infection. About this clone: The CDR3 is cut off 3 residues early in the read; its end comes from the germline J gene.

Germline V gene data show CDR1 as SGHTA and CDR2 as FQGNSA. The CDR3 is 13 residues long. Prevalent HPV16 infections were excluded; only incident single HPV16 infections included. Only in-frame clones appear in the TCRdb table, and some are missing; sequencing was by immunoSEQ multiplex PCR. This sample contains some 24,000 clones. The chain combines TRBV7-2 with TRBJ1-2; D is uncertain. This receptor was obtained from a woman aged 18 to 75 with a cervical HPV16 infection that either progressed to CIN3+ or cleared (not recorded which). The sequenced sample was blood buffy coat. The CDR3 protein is CASSLVLALDYTF. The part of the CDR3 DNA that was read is TGTGCCAGCAGCTTAGTTCTAGCGCTAGAC.